Each of the 9 T cell receptor beta chains below was sequenced from the same sample in a study of T cell responses to AZD1222 COVID-19 vaccine (dated by TCRdb to the early 2020s). Libraries were made using the immunoSEQ multiplex PCR assay. In TCRdb, the immuneACCESS table is reduced to in-frame sequences with V and J assigned. These tables do not hold every clone; where another copy was compared, an unresolved V gene accounts for under half, and the others remain unexplained. Counted in this sample were 85,000 to 130,000 clones; over 90% of them appeared once. Of the sample, 4% to 5.5% falls within the top ten clones. The time point label corresponds to: baseline before first vaccination. This sample comprised peripheral blood, obtained on day 0 of AZD1222 vaccination. The receptors stem from an adult in good health.

This sequence joins TRBV11-3 and TRBJ1-2, with D maybe TRBD1 (5 bases). The germline V gene has CDR1 SGHNT and CDR2 YENEEA. CDR3 length equals 15 residues. V was clipped by 5 bases and J by 8 bases, with 21 bases between them. The CDR3 is CASSHIGGTLRGYTF. The CDR3, as DNA: TGTGCCAGCAGCCACATCGGGGGGACCCTTAGAGGCTACACCTTC. The whole variable domain, remainder taken from reference TRBV11-3 and TRBJ1-2, is EAGVVQSPRYKIIEKKQPVAFWCNPISGHNTLYWYLQNLGQGPELLIRYENEEAVDDSQLPKDRFSAERLKGVDSTLKIQPAELGDSAVYLCASSHIGGTLRGYTFGSGTRLTVV.

The chain employs TRBV5-1 and TRBJ2-7; the D gene is possibly TRBD2 (6 bases). Trimming shortened V by 4 bases and J by 4 bases, and 18 bases separated the two germline ends. The germline V gene encodes CDR1 SGHRS and CDR2 YFSETQ. This CDR3 is built from 15 residues. The CDR3 sequence is CASSLRTGGTYEQYF. CDR3 DNA: TGCGCCAGCAGCCTGAGGACCGGCGGGACGTACGAGCAGTACTTC.

V and J are TRBV7-3 and TRBJ2-5; D gene uncertain. The CDR3 spans 13 residues. The germline V and J ends were trimmed by 5 bases and 5 bases, with 12 bases remaining between them. Germline lookup yields CDR1 SGHTA and CDR2 FQGTGA. The chain's CDR3 is CASSLVFGETQYF. The CDR3 nucleotides read TGTGCCAGCAGCCTCGTTTTCGGGGAGACCCAGTACTTC.

V and J are TRBV19 and TRBJ1-2; maybe TRBD1 (5 bases). Looked up from germline, CDR1 is LNHDA and CDR2 is SQIVND (reference sequence). The CDR3 length is 15 residues. V was clipped by 0 bases and J by 3 bases, with 11 bases between them. The CDR3 is CASSIEPGTDYGYTF. In nucleotides, the CDR3 is TGTGCCAGTAGTATAGAACCCGGGACGGACTATGGCTACACCTTC.

This clone was seen only once. CDR3 coding DNA: TGTGCCAGCAGCGCGGGGCGGGGTTCCTATAATTCACCCCTCCACTTT. This encodes CASSAGRGSYNSPLHF. The V gene is TRBV9, the J gene TRBJ1-6, with D possibly matching TRBD1 (5 bases). Germline lookup yields CDR1 SGDLS and CDR2 YYNGEE. This CDR3 contains 16 residues. V lost 3 bases and J 1 base, leaving 11 bases between the germline ends.

V gene TRBV6-6 combines with J gene TRBJ1-6, with D perhaps matching TRBD1 (5 bases). Deletions cut 2 bases from V and 4 bases from J, with 9 bases between. Germline V lookup: CDR1 MNHNY, CDR2 SVGAGI (reference sequence). This CDR3 is 15 amino acids long. The CDR3 DNA reads as TGTGCCAGCAGTTACGAAGAGGGGTATAATTCACCCCTCCACTTT. Protein: CASSYEEGYNSPLHF.

In nucleotides, the CDR3 is TGTGCCAGCAGTCAAACAGGTGAAGCTTTCTTT. It specifies CASSQTGEAFF. J is TRBJ1-1 and V is TRBV12-3 or TRBV12-4; D possibly corresponds to TRBD1 (5 bases). Trimming pared 5 bases from V and 7 bases from J, leaving 8 bases between. CDR3 length: 11 amino acids.

The chain combines TRBV19 with TRBJ2-5, with TRBD2 identical over 10 bases. The V and J ends lost 6 bases and 5 bases, in that order; junction bases with no gene match: 6. Germline V gives CDR1 LNHDA, CDR2 SQIVND (reference sequence). CDR3 length: 14 amino acids. Here the CDR3 DNA reads TGTGCCAGTAGAGCTAGCGGGAGTGACGAGACCCAGTACTTC. This encodes CASRASGSDETQYF.

The rearrangement links TRBV19 to TRBJ1-5, with TRBD1 as a possible D gene (5 bases). In germline, CDR1 is LNHDA, CDR2 SQIVND (reference sequence). The CDR3 covers 16 residues. The ends were cut back, 7 bases at V and 7 bases at J, with 23 bases in the middle. DNA of the CDR3: TGTGCCAGTATTCGCGCGGGCGGGGCATTGTACCAGCCCCAGCATTTT. This sequence encodes CASIRAGGALYQPQHF. Variable domain in full (rest from reference TRBV19 and TRBJ1-5): DGGITQSPKYLFRKEGQNVTLSCEQNLNHDAMYWYRQDPGQGLRLIYYSQIVNDFQKGDIAEGYSVSREKKESFPLTVTSAQKNPTAFYLCASIRAGGALYQPQHFGDGTRLSIL.